The next 26 T cell receptor beta chains were all read from a single sample in a study of T-cell memory formation after mild COVID-19. From the 5' RACE reads, TCRdb called clonotypes with MiXCR, one entry per CDR3 protein. Of a few hundred thousand distinct CDR3 sequences in the sample, 20% to 30% are singletons; the top ten hold around 12%. The sample was PBMCs or a T cell subset sorted from them (not recorded which). Receptors originate from an adult woman who had mild COVID-19 (a few samples of this study predate the infection). Cell type and time point are not known.

The CDR3 loop is CASRSGRSSYEQYF. The CDR3 coding sequence is TGTGCCAGCAGGTCGGGTCGTAGCTCCTACGAGCAGTACTTC. J is TRBJ2-7 and V is TRBV7-9, with D unclear. The V gene's germline CDR1 is SEHNR and CDR2 FQNEAQ (reference sequence). This CDR3 contains 14 residues. V was pared by 6 bases and J by 0 bases, with 12 bases between.

The chain links TRBV9 to TRBJ2-1, with a possible D match to TRBD1 (5 bases). The V end lost 3 bases, the J end lost 6 bases, and 13 bases lay between the germline ends. In germline, CDR1 is SGDLS, CDR2 YYNGEE. The CDR3 has 14 residues. The CDR3 here is CASSEGVRVNEQFF. Written as DNA, the CDR3 is TGTGCCAGCAGCGAAGGGGTAAGGGTCAATGAGCAGTTCTTC. Drawing the rest from reference TRBV9 and TRBJ2-1, the complete variable domain is DSGVTQTPKHLITATGQRVTLRCSPRSGDLSVYWYQQSLDQGLQFLIQYYNGEERAKGNILERFSAQQFPDLHSELNLSSLELGDSALYFCASSEGVRVNEQFFGPGTRLTVL.

This chain uses TRBV12-3 or TRBV12-4 with TRBJ2-4; 8 bases align to TRBD1. With 8 bases clipped from V and 0 bases from J, the junction kept 6 bases outside the gene matches. This CDR3 has 15 amino acids. The CDR3 sequence is CASGQGGPAKNIQYF. The CDR3 nucleotides read TGTGCCAGCGGACAGGGTGGTCCAGCCAAAAACATTCAGTACTTC.

This clonotype was seen only a few times. This sequence joins TRBV19 and TRBJ1-6, with 7 nucleotides matching TRBD1. The CDR3 is made up of 15 amino acids. Germline CDR1 is LNHDA and CDR2 is SQIVND (reference sequence). The ends lost 4 bases at V and 8 bases at J; junction bases unmatched: 8. The CDR3 nucleotides are TGTGCCAGTAGTACCAGGGGGGAGGGGTATTCACCCCTCCACTTT. Its translation: CASSTRGEGYSPLHF. Supplemented by reference TRBV19 and TRBJ1-6, the full variable domain reads DGGITQSPKYLFRKEGQNVTLSCEQNLNHDAMYWYRQDPGQGLRLIYYSQIVNDFQKGDIAEGYSVSREKKESFPLTVTSAQKNPTAFYLCASSTRGEGYSPLHFGNGTRLTVT.

This clonotype was found a few times. This sequence joins TRBV15 and TRBJ1-2; perhaps TRBD1 as D (6 bases). Germline CDR1 is LNHNV and CDR2 is YYDKDF (reference sequence). CDR3 size: 16 residues. Trimming cost V 0 bases and J 7 bases, with 18 bases left between them. The CDR3 sequence: CATSRDPSGGAGGYTF. DNA for the CDR3: TGTGCCACCAGCAGAGACCCCTCGGGGGGCGCGGGTGGCTACACCTTC. The variable domain in full, completed from reference TRBV15 and TRBJ1-2, reads DAMVIQNPRYQVTQFGKPVTLSCSQTLNHNVMYWYQQKSSQAPKLLFHYYDKDFNNEADTPDNFQSRRPNTSFCFLDIRSPGLGDTAMYLCATSRDPSGGAGGYTFGSGTRLTVV.

The chain combines TRBV18 with TRBJ2-7; the D gene is possibly TRBD2 (5 bases). This CDR3 has 15 residues. V lost 0 bases, J lost 2 bases, and 11 bases lay in between. Per germline, CDR1 KGHSH and CDR2 LQKENI. The CDR3 sequence is CASSPPEGSAYEQYF. Written as DNA, the CDR3 is TGTGCCAGCTCACCACCTGAGGGTAGCGCCTACGAGCAGTACTTC. The variable domain in full, with the rest retrieved from reference TRBV18 and TRBJ2-7, is NAGVMQNPRHLVRRRGQEARLRCSPMKGHSHVYWYRQLPEEGLKFMVYLQKENIIDESGMPKERFSAEFPKEGPSILRIQQVVRGDSAAYFCASSPPEGSAYEQYFGPGTRLTVT.

The chain has TRBV7-3 and TRBJ2-2; D possibly corresponds to TRBD1 (6 bases). Per germline, CDR1 SGHTA and CDR2 FQGTGA. Trimming took 6 bases from V and 5 from J, leaving 10 bases between them. The CDR3 is 13 amino acids. The CDR3 here is CASRQGSTGELFF. DNA of the CDR3: TGTGCCAGCAGGCAGGGGAGTACCGGGGAGCTGTTTTTT.

The count of this clonotype is one. The chain employs TRBV6-6 and TRBJ2-2; no firm D call. The germline CDR1 and CDR2 sequences are MNHNY and SVGAGI (reference sequence). V lost 10 bases, J lost 0 bases, and 18 bases lay in between. The CDR3 loop spans 16 amino acids. This chain's CDR3 is CATQSPQRPNTGELFF. In DNA, the CDR3 is TGTGCCACCCAAAGTCCGCAACGACCGAACACCGGGGAGCTGTTTTTT.

V is TRBV5-4 and J is TRBJ2-5; unclear D gene. The CDR3 totals 13 residues. Looked up from germline, CDR1 is SGHNT and CDR2 is YYREEE (reference sequence). Trimming took off 4 bases at V and 2 bases at J, with 9 bases between the two ends. CDR3 sequence (DNA): TGTGCCAGCAGCATGGCGTCACAAGAGACCCAGTACTTC. Its protein product is CASSMASQETQYF.

The J gene is TRBJ1-4, the V gene TRBV7-8; 9 bases map to TRBD1. J lost 8 bases, V lost 5 bases, and 9 bases had no gene match. Germline values: CDR1 SGHVS, CDR2 FQNEAQ. This CDR3 is built from 15 residues. The CDR3 bases are TGTGCCAGCAGCCCAATGGGACAGGGTTACGAAAAACTGTTTTTT. Its protein product is CASSPMGQGYEKLFF.

The gene calls are TRBV19 and TRBJ2-3; tentatively, D is TRBD2 (7 bases). This CDR3 comprises 16 residues. V shed 0 bases and J shed 2 bases, with 12 bases lying between them. Germline-derived CDR1 and CDR2 are LNHDA and SQIVND (reference sequence). The CDR3 is CASSIDRGGPTDTQYF. As DNA, the CDR3 is TGTGCCAGTAGTATAGACAGGGGAGGGCCCACAGATACGCAGTATTTT.

This clonotype has a handful of counts. A read error may account for a junction end that differs from germline. The chain recombines TRBV7-7 with TRBJ2-5, with 13 bases fitting TRBD2. Per germline, CDR1 SSHAT and CDR2 FNYEAQ (reference sequence). The CDR3 consists of 16 residues. The CDR3 sequence: CASSTGLAGYQETQYF. The CDR3 coding sequence is TGTGCTAGCAGCACGGGACTAGCGGGATACCAAGAGACCCAGTACTTC.

This clonotype turned up a few times. V usage is TRBV7-9 and J usage is TRBJ2-4, with 11 positions matching TRBD2. The CDR3 contains 17 residues. Trimming removed 3 bases from V and 6 bases from J; junction bases left unmatched: 10. Germline V gene lookup returns CDR1 SEHNR and CDR2 FQNEAQ (reference sequence). CDR3 protein: CASSFPLAGEQGNIQYF. For the CDR3, the DNA is TGTGCCAGCAGCTTCCCACTAGCGGGAGAGCAGGGAAACATTCAGTACTTC. The complete variable domain, with remaining parts taken from reference TRBV7-9 and TRBJ2-4, reads DTGVSQNPRHKITKRGQNVTFRCDPISEHNRLYWYRQTLGQGPEFLTYFQNEAQLEKSRLLSDRFSAERPKGSFSTLEIQRTEQGDSAMYLCASSFPLAGEQGNIQYFGAGTRLSVL.

A word on this clonotype: The junction does not match germline at one end; this may be a read error. The rearrangement links TRBV5-1 to TRBJ1-6; a possible D gene is TRBD1 (5 bases). Per germline, CDR1 SGHRS and CDR2 YFSETQ. The CDR3 has 13 amino acids. DNA for the CDR3: TGCGCCAGCACCTTGGGGGAGAATTCACCCCTCCACTTT. It is translated as CASTLGENSPLHF.

The sample holds many counts of this clonotype. The chain couples TRBV7-6 to TRBJ1-6; the D gene is possibly TRBD1 (5 bases). CDR1 and CDR2 from the germline V gene are SGHVS and FNYEAQ. With 0 bases removed from V and 11 bases from J, the gap between germline ends came to 14 bases. The CDR3 consists of 15 residues. CDR3 in amino acids: CASSLAGTVSTPLHF. In DNA form, the CDR3 reads TGTGCCAGCAGCTTAGCGGGGACTGTGTCGACACCCCTCCACTTT. Full variable domain (missing parts from reference TRBV7-6 and TRBJ1-6): GAGVSQSPRYKVTKRGQDVALRCDPISGHVSLYWYRQALGQGPEFLTYFNYEAQQDKSGLPNDRFSAERPEGSISTLTIQRTEQRDSAMYRCASSLAGTVSTPLHFGNGTRLTVT.

This clonotype was observed a handful of times. The CDR3 bases are TGCAGTGCTAGAGATAGGGGTCAAGCGGGAGTCATTGAGCAGTTCTTC. Translating it yields CSARDRGQAGVIEQFF. The rearrangement links TRBV20-1 to TRBJ2-1, with 8 bases matching TRBD2. The germline V gene has CDR1 DFQATT and CDR2 SNEGSKA (reference sequence). V shed 0 bases and J 9 bases; nucleotides not matched to a gene: 13. The CDR3 has 16 amino acids.

Only a few counts were recorded for this clonotype. The gene calls are TRBV10-3 and TRBJ2-3, with 7 bases lining up with TRBD2. In germline, CDR1 is ENHRY, CDR2 SYGVKD. CDR3 size: 16 residues. With 10 bases clipped from V and 4 bases from J, the junction kept 17 bases outside the gene matches. CDR3 nucleotides: TGTGCCACCCAAACCACGGCGGGGGTCCCTCCAGATACGCAGTATTTT. Amino acids: CATQTTAGVPPDTQYF.

The chain links TRBV19 to TRBJ1-4; the D gene is possibly TRBD1 (6 bases). CDR3 length equals 13 residues. From germline, CDR1 is LNHDA and CDR2 SQIVND (reference sequence). Trimming removed 7 bases from V and 8 bases from J, with 14 bases in between. This chain's CDR3 is CASTDRAYEKLFF. The CDR3 nucleotides are TGTGCCAGTACGGACAGAGCTTACGAAAAACTGTTTTTT.

This clonotype was seen a few times. DNA for the CDR3: TGTGCCAGCAGCTTAGTCACAGGGGGCGCTGAGCAGTTCTTC. Translating it yields CASSLVTGGAEQFF. This sequence joins TRBV7-2 and TRBJ2-1, with 9 nucleotides matching TRBD1. The junction had 4 bases not matched to a gene; V was cut back by 1 base and J by 9 bases. In germline, CDR1 is SGHTA, CDR2 FQGNSA. The CDR3 has 14 amino acids.

There are a few counts of this clonotype. V usage is TRBV2 and J usage is TRBJ2-7, with 9 bases lining up with TRBD2. CDR3 length equals 16 residues. V dropped 4 bases and J dropped 5; count of bases not matched to a gene: 12. Germline V CDR1 and CDR2: SNHLY, FYNNEI. Here the CDR3 DNA reads TGTGCCAGCAGTGGCCGTTATAGCGGGAGTACCCACGAGCAGTACTTC. Translation gives CASSGRYSGSTHEQYF.

The chain couples TRBV2 to TRBJ2-3, with 9 bases matching TRBD2. The CDR3 has 13 amino acids. Per the germline V gene, CDR1 is SNHLY and CDR2 is FYNNEI. V trimming: 6 bases; J trimming: 4 bases; junction bases outside the gene matches: 2. For the CDR3, the DNA is TGTGCCAGCAGGGAGCGGGAGGCAGATACGCAGTATTTT. It encodes CASREREADTQYF.

The V call is TRBV20-1, the J call TRBJ1-1, with D maybe TRBD1 (5 bases). The V end was cut by 0 bases, the J end by 1 base, with 9 bases between. Germline V lookup: CDR1 DFQATT, CDR2 SNEGSKA (reference sequence). The CDR3 is 14 residues long. CDR3 residues: CSAREGGGNTEAFF. The CDR3 coding sequence is TGCAGTGCTAGAGAGGGGGGAGGGAACACTGAAGCTTTCTTT.

This clonotype was picked up a small number of times. The chain links TRBV6-6 to TRBJ1-1; the match to TRBD1 covers 7 bases. Per germline, CDR1 MNHNY and CDR2 SVGAGI (reference sequence). V lost 6 bases, J lost 7 bases, and 11 bases stayed unmatched. The CDR3 sequence is 14 residues long. For the CDR3, the DNA is TGTGCCAGCAGAAAGAGAGGGGGCGCCGATGAAGCTTTCTTT. Encoded protein: CASRKRGGADEAFF.

This clonotype was seen only a few times. The rearrangement links TRBV28 to TRBJ2-7; 10 bases align to TRBD2. The V and J ends lost 10 bases and 5 bases, in that order; junction bases with no gene match: 8. This CDR3 is built from 13 residues. CDR1 is MDHEN, CDR2 SYDVKM, per germline. The CDR3 sequence is CATTSGINNEQYF. The CDR3 nucleotides are TGTGCCACCACTAGCGGGATAAACAACGAGCAGTACTTC.

The CDR3 is CASRQTGDSTDTQYF. The CDR3 DNA reads as TGTGCCAGCAGACAGACAGGGGACAGCACAGATACGCAGTATTTT. The chain combines TRBV12-3 or TRBV12-4 with TRBJ2-3; the match to TRBD1 covers 8 bases. The CDR3 is 15 amino acids. V trimming: 6 bases; J trimming: 0 bases; junction bases outside the gene matches: 5.

The chain has TRBV7-6 and TRBJ1-1, with TRBD1 matching 12 bases. Germline trimming cut 5 bases from V and 1 base from J; bases unmatched to any gene: 5. The germline V gene encodes CDR1 SGHVS and CDR2 FNYEAQ. This CDR3 is 16 amino acids long. The CDR3, as DNA: TGTGCCAGCAGCGGGGGACAGGGGGCATGGAACACTGAAGCTTTCTTT. Translated, it gives CASSGGQGAWNTEAFF.